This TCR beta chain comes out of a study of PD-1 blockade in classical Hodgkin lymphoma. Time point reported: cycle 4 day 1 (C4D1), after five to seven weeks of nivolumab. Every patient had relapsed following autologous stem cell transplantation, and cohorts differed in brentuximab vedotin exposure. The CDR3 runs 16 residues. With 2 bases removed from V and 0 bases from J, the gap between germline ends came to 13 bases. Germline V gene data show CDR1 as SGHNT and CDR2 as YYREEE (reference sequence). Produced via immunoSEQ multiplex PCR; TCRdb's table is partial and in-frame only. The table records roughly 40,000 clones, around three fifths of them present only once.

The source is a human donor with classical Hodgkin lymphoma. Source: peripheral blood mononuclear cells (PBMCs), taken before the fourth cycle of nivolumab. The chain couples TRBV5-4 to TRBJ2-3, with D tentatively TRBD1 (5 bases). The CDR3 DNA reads TGTGCCAGCAGCTTACCAGGGTCTACTAGCACAGATACGCAGTATTTT. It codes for CASSLPGSTSTDTQYF.